The TCR beta chain described here comes from a study of blood T cell repertoires in COVID-19. For the study at large: Specimens from acute and convalescent COVID-19 originated in the United States, Italy and Spain.

As originally analysed: Reference gene primer amplification gave estimated nucleated cell counts. Assay: immunoSEQ multiplex PCR; the TCRdb copy retains only in-frame clones and omits some. D and trimming were read from the DNA, whereas the V and J calls and clone size are those reported in that table. The repertoire holds about half a million clones, 89% seen once, with approximately 0.9% in the top ten. Followed longitudinally, the Seattle patients had been enrolled during active infection. Trimming left V 4 bases short and J 4 bases short, with 11 bases between. Germline CDR1 is SQVTM and CDR2 is ANQGSEA. This CDR3 is 13 amino acids long.

This clonotype was sampled from a man between 18 and 29 years old with COVID-19, enrolled during active disease. Source material: peripheral blood. The rearrangement joins TRBV29-1 to TRBJ1-5; D is undetermined. The chain's CDR3 is CSVGGSINQPQHF. CDR3 nucleotides: TGCAGCGTTGGAGGGTCTATTAATCAGCCCCAGCATTTT.